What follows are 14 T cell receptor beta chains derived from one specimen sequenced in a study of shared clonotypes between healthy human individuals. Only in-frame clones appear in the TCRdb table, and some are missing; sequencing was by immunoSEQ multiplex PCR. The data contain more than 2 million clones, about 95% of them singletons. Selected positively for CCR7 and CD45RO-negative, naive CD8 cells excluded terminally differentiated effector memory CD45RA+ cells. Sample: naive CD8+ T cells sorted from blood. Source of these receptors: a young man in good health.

The CDR3 DNA sequence: TGTGCCAGCAGTCAAGGGGGGACCTTTGAAAAACTGTTTTTT. It translates to CASSQGGTFEKLFF. The chain employs TRBV27 and TRBJ1-4; tentative D call: TRBD1 (6 bases). CDR3 length equals 14 residues. Per the germline V gene, CDR1 is MNHEY and CDR2 is SMNVEV (reference sequence). Trimming shortened V by 5 bases and J by 7 bases, and 14 bases separated the two germline ends.

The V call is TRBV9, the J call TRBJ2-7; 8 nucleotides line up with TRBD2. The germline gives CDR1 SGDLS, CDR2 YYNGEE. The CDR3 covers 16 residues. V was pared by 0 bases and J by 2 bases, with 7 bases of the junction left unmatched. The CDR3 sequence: CASSVGPAGVTYEQYF. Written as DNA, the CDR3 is TGTGCCAGCAGCGTAGGCCCAGCGGGAGTTACCTACGAGCAGTACTTC.

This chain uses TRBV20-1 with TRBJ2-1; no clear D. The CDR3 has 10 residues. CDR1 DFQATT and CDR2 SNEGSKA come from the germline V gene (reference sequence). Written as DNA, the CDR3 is TGCAGCCCCAGGCACAATGAGCAGTTCTTC. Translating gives CSPRHNEQFF.

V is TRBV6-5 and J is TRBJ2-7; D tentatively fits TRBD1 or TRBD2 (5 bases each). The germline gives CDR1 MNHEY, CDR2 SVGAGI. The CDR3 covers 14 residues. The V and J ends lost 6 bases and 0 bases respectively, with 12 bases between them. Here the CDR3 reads CASSPGSSSYEQYF. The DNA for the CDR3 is TGTGCCAGCAGCCCAGGGAGCAGCTCCTACGAGCAGTACTTC.

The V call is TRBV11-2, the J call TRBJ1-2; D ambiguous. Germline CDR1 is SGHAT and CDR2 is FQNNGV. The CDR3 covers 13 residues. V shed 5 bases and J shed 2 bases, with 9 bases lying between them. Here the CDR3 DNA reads TGTGCCAGCAGCGACGGGAAAAACTATGGCTACACCTTC. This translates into CASSDGKNYGYTF.

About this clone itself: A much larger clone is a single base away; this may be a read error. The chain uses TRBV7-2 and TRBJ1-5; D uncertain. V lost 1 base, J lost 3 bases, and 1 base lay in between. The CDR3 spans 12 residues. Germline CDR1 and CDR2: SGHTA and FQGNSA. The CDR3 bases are TGTGCCAGCAGCTTAGACAATCAGCCCCAGCATTTT. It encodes CASSLDNQPQHF.

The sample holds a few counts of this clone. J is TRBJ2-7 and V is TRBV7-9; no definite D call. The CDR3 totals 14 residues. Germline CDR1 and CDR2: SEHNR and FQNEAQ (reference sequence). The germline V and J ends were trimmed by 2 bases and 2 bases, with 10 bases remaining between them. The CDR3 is CASSLYSDPYEQYF. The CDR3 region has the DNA TGTGCCAGCAGCTTATACAGTGACCCCTACGAGCAGTACTTC.

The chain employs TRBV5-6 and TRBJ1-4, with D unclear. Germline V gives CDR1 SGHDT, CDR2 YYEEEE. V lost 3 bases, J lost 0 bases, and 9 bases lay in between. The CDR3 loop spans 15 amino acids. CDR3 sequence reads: CASSWTTATNEKLFF. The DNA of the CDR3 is TGTGCCAGCAGCTGGACTACAGCAACTAATGAAAAACTGTTTTTT.

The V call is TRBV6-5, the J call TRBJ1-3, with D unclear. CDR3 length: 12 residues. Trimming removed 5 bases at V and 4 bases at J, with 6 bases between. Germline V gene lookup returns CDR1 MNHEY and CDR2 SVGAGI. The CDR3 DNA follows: TGTGCCAGCAGTCAATCCGGAAACACCATATATTTT. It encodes CASSQSGNTIYF.

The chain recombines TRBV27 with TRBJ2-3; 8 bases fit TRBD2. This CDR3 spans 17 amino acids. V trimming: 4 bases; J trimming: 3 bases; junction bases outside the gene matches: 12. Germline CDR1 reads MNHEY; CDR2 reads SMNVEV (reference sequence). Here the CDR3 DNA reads TGTGCCAGCAGTTCAATTGGGGCGGGAGGAGGGACAGATACGCAGTATTTT. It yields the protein CASSSIGAGGGTDTQYF.

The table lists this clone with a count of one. The CDR3 DNA reads as TGTGCCACCCCCCCGCCGGGACAGCCCTACGAGCAGTACTTC. It specifies CATPPPGQPYEQYF. This chain joins TRBV6-1 and TRBJ2-7; TRBD1 matches at 7 bases. The CDR3 has 14 residues. Germline CDR1 MNHNS, CDR2 SASEGT. J lost 2 bases, V lost 10 bases, and 11 bases had no gene match.

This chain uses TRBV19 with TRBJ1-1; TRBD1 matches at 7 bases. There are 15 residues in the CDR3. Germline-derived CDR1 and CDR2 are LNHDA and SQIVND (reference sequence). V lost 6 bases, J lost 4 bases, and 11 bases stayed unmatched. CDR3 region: CASRQGFNVGTEAFF. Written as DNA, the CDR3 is TGTGCCAGTAGACAGGGGTTCAATGTTGGCACTGAAGCTTTCTTT.

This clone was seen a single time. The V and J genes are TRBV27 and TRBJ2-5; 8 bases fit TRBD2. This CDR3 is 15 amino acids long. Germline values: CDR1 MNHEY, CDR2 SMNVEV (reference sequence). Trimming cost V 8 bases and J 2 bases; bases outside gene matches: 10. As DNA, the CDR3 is TGTGCCAGCTCCGCCGGGACTAGAGTACAAGAGACCCAGTACTTC. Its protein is CASSAGTRVQETQYF.

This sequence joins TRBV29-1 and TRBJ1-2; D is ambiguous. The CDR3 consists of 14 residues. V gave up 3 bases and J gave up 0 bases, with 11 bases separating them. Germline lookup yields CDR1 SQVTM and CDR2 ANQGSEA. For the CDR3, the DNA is TGCAGCGTTGAGTGGCAGTTCGCTAACTATGGCTACACCTTC. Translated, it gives CSVEWQFANYGYTF.